The 31 T cell receptor beta chains in this list originate from one sample, sequenced in a study of PD-1 blockade in classical Hodgkin lymphoma. The repertoire was sequenced with immunoSEQ multiplex PCR; TCRdb's copy has only in-frame clones and lacks some. The sample holds some 30,000 clones, approximately 80% seen once. Documented time point: cycle 4 day 1 (C4D1), after 5 to 7 weeks of nivolumab. Brentuximab vedotin exposure varied among the patients, all of whom had relapsed after autologous stem cell transplantation. The sample was peripheral blood mononuclear cells (PBMCs), taken before the fourth cycle of nivolumab. These receptor sequences come from a human donor with classical Hodgkin lymphoma.

By sample fraction, this clone is medium-sized. The chain recombines TRBV2 with TRBJ2-7; 10 bases line up with TRBD1. The CDR3 is made up of 16 amino acids. The V gene end was trimmed by 2 bases and the J gene end by 6 bases; junction bases not matched to a gene: 10. Germline V gene data show CDR1 as SNHLY and CDR2 as FYNNEI. CDR3 DNA: TGTGCCAGCAGTGAAAGGATACGACAGGGGGCTGGCGAGCAGTACTTC. Amino acid sequence: CASSERIRQGAGEQYF.

The chain links TRBV5-6 to TRBJ1-2; tentative D call: TRBD1 (5 bases). Germline lookup yields CDR1 SGHDT and CDR2 YYEEEE. V was cut by 3 bases and J by 7 bases, with 16 bases left in between. CDR3 length: 14 residues. CDR3 in DNA: TGTGCCAGCAGCTCACTGGGGCAGGGTTTTGGCTACACCTTC. It is translated as CASSSLGQGFGYTF.

CDR3: CASRGEGRVSPLHF. As DNA, the CDR3 is TGTGCCAGCAGGGGTGAGGGACGGGTTTCACCCCTCCACTTT. The V call is TRBV2, the J call TRBJ1-6; a weak D match, TRBD1 (5 bases). The CDR3 contains 14 residues. Deletions cut 6 bases from V and 9 bases from J, with 15 bases between. Germline V lookup: CDR1 SNHLY, CDR2 FYNNEI.

The rearrangement joins TRBV5-6 to TRBJ2-7; no firm D call. CDR1 is SGHDT and CDR2 is YYEEEE in the germline V gene. V shed 2 bases and J shed 11 bases, with 14 bases lying between them. The CDR3 spans 12 residues. The CDR3 DNA sequence: TGTGCCAGCAGCTTTATTTTAGGGCGAGAGTACTTC. It yields the protein CASSFILGREYF. The whole variable domain, filled in from reference TRBV5-6 and TRBJ2-7, reads DAGVTQSPTHLIKTRGQQVTLRCSPKSGHDTVSWYQQALGQGPQFIFQYYEEEERQRGNFPDRFSGHQFPNYSSELNVNALLLGDSALYLCASSFILGREYFGPGTRLTVT.

The chain is built from TRBV27 and TRBJ2-6; the D is unclear. The V end lost 7 bases, the J end lost 10 bases, and 20 bases lay between the germline ends. Germline CDR1 MNHEY, CDR2 SMNVEV (reference sequence). This CDR3 spans 15 amino acids. The CDR3 reads CASNPPLAVGNVLTF. CDR3 coding DNA: TGTGCCAGCAACCCGCCACTCGCAGTGGGTAACGTCCTGACTTTC.

A few counts support this clone. This chain uses TRBV4-1 with TRBJ1-4; the D gene is possibly TRBD1 (5 bases). The CDR3 is 15 residues long. Germline CDR1 MGHRA, CDR2 YSYEKL. Trimming took off 2 bases at V and 6 bases at J, with 13 bases between the two ends. The CDR3: CASSQLSGLDEKLFF. DNA for the CDR3: TGCGCCAGCAGCCAACTTTCGGGGCTCGATGAAAAACTGTTTTTT.

DNA of the CDR3: TGTGCCAGCGGGCGGGGGGCCATCGGCTACACCTTC. Amino acids: CASGRGAIGYTF. The chain couples TRBV28 to TRBJ1-2; D possibly corresponds to TRBD1 (6 bases). CDR1 is MDHEN and CDR2 is SYDVKM in the germline V gene. The CDR3 runs 12 residues. V lost 8 bases and J lost 8, with 15 bases in between.

The gene calls are TRBV6-5 and TRBJ1-1, with D perhaps TRBD1 (5 bases). CDR1 and CDR2 from the germline V gene are MNHEY and SVGAGI. Trimming left V 6 bases short and J 10 bases short, with 18 bases between. The CDR3 length is 13 residues. CDR3 nucleotide sequence: TGTGCCAGCAGACCCGGGACCCTGGGAGGAGCTTTCTTT. Translation gives CASRPGTLGGAFF.

This clone was seen once. This chain links TRBV7-2 with TRBJ2-3; D might be TRBD2 (7 bases). V was pared by 5 bases and J by 5 bases, with 17 bases between. CDR1 SGHTA and CDR2 FQGNSA come from the germline V gene. The CDR3 is made up of 15 amino acids. CDR3: CASSPRGGAGDTQYF. As DNA, the CDR3 is TGTGCCAGCAGCCCTCGAGGGGGGGCGGGAGATACGCAGTATTTT.

V and J are TRBV4-3 and TRBJ1-2; possibly TRBD1 for D (6 bases). The V gene's germline CDR1 is LGHNA and CDR2 YSLEER. CDR3 size: 16 residues. With 3 bases removed from V and 4 bases from J, the gap between germline ends came to 18 bases. The CDR3 region is CASSQDGGTGIYGYTF. In DNA form, the CDR3 reads TGCGCCAGCAGCCAGGATGGGGGCACGGGTATCTATGGCTACACCTTC.

This clone was counted only a few times. V is TRBV25-1 and J is TRBJ2-4; tentative D call: TRBD2 (7 bases). V was shortened by 5 bases and J by 5 bases, with 13 bases between the two germline ends. Germline V gives CDR1 MGHDK, CDR2 SYGVNS. CDR3 size: 14 residues. CDR3 loop: CASSFWGGENIQYF. The CDR3 region has the DNA TGTGCCAGCAGTTTTTGGGGGGGCGAAAACATTCAGTACTTC.

The J gene is TRBJ2-1, the V gene TRBV5-6; 7 positions agree with TRBD2. The CDR3 has 14 amino acids. CDR1 and CDR2 (germline): SGHDT, YYEEEE. Trimming at V came to 1 base and at J to 4 bases, leaving 2 bases not matched to a gene. The CDR3: CASSLTGGYNEQFF. The CDR3 coding sequence is TGTGCCAGCAGCTTGACGGGGGGATACAATGAGCAGTTCTTC.

In this sample, this clone turned up once. The chain employs TRBV7-3 and TRBJ2-2, with 8 nucleotides matching TRBD2. The germline V gene encodes CDR1 SGHTA and CDR2 FQGTGA. CDR3 size: 15 residues. The V gene end was trimmed by 7 bases and the J gene end by 2 bases; junction bases not matched to a gene: 6. The CDR3 bases are TGTGCCAGCAAATTAGCGGGGCCCAACACCGGGGAGCTGTTTTTT. Protein product: CASKLAGPNTGELFF.

The chain links TRBV9 to TRBJ1-2; TRBD1 agrees at 12 bases. V shed 0 bases and J 6 bases; nucleotides not matched to a gene: 3. The CDR3 runs 15 residues. Germline values: CDR1 SGDLS, CDR2 YYNGEE. CDR3 in DNA: TGTGCCAGCAGCGTAGGGGGACAGGGGGCGCATGGCTACACCTTC. Translation: CASSVGGQGAHGYTF.

This clone was seen only a few times. V gene TRBV7-6 combines with J gene TRBJ2-5, with D unclear. There are 13 residues in the CDR3. V was clipped by 2 bases and J by 1 base, with 5 bases between them. Germline V CDR1 and CDR2: SGHVS, FNYEAQ. CDR3 sequence: CASSLRPQETQYF. In DNA, the CDR3 is TGTGCCAGCAGCTTACGGCCCCAAGAGACCCAGTACTTC.

By sample fraction, this clone is hyperexpanded. This sequence joins TRBV5-6 and TRBJ1-1; no reliable D call. The V gene lost 0 bases and the J gene lost 5 bases, with 8 bases spanning the gap. CDR3 length equals 13 residues. Germline CDR1 reads SGHDT; CDR2 reads YYEEEE. For the CDR3, the DNA is TGTGCCAGCAGCTTGGTAGGGAAGACTGAAGCTTTCTTT. Translated: CASSLVGKTEAFF.

The rearrangement joins TRBV11-2 to TRBJ2-2; the D gene could be TRBD1 or TRBD2 (6 bases each). V was shortened by 0 bases and J by 4 bases, with 9 bases between the two germline ends. This CDR3 comprises 15 residues. The germline V gene encodes CDR1 SGHAT and CDR2 FQNNGV. CDR3 sequence reads: CASSLDPGATGELFF. The CDR3 nucleotides are TGTGCCAGCAGCTTAGATCCGGGGGCCACCGGGGAGCTGTTTTTT.

V and J are TRBV19 and TRBJ1-4; D is unclear. CDR1 is LNHDA and CDR2 is SQIVND in the germline V gene (reference sequence). The V and J ends lost 5 bases and 8 bases respectively, with 15 bases between them. The CDR3 runs to 14 residues. The DNA of the CDR3 is TGTGCCAGTAGTGCCGGCTATAGAGGCGAAAAACTGTTTTTT. Translation: CASSAGYRGEKLFF. The full variable domain, with the rest looked up from reference TRBV19 and TRBJ1-4, is DGGITQSPKYLFRKEGQNVTLSCEQNLNHDAMYWYRQDPGQGLRLIYYSQIVNDFQKGDIAEGYSVSREKKESFPLTVTSAQKNPTAFYLCASSAGYRGEKLFFGSGTQLSVL.

This clone appeared once. This chain links TRBV12-5 with TRBJ1-1; D is ambiguous. CDR1 and CDR2 from the germline V gene are LGHNT and FRNRAP. The CDR3 contains 12 residues. The V end lost 4 bases, the J end lost 1 base, and 4 bases lay between the germline ends. Written as DNA, the CDR3 is TGTGCTAGTGGTTCAGCGAACACTGAAGCTTTCTTT. This encodes CASGSANTEAFF. Complete variable domain (other parts from reference TRBV12-5 and TRBJ1-1): DARVTQTPRHKVTEMGQEVTMRCQPILGHNTVFWYRQTMMQGLELLAYFRNRAPLDDSGMPKDRFSAEMPDATLATLKIQPSEPRDSAVYFCASGSANTEAFFGQGTRLTVV.

This chain uses TRBV5-6 with TRBJ1-4, with 10 positions matching TRBD1. Germline V lookup: CDR1 SGHDT, CDR2 YYEEEE. The trim removed 4 bases at V and 8 bases at J, leaving 11 bases unmatched. The CDR3 runs 16 residues. The chain's CDR3 is CASSPGTGDMGEKLFF. CDR3 in DNA: TGTGCCAGCAGCCCCGGGACAGGGGATATGGGAGAAAAACTGTTTTTT.

This clone was counted between two and nine times. The chain employs TRBV13 and TRBJ1-1; D possibly corresponds to TRBD1 (6 bases). V was pared by 7 bases and J by 1 base, with 10 bases between. This CDR3 is 13 amino acids long. The germline CDR1 and CDR2 sequences are PRHDT and FYEKMQ (reference sequence). The CDR3 reads CASTPQGNTEAFF. CDR3 nucleotide sequence: TGTGCCAGCACCCCACAGGGGAACACTGAAGCTTTCTTT.

On this clone itself: It is likely a read error, because the conserved phenylalanine at the end of the CDR3 is missing. The DNA is left out, because the CDR3 cannot be placed on it with certainty; the CDR3 is given as TCRdb lists it. The chain has TRBV13 and TRBJ2-4; TRBD2, the D gene given by the table, was not confirmed from the DNA. The CDR3 sequence runs 8 residues, both termini included. Germline V gene lookup returns CDR1 PRHDT and CDR2 FYEKMQ (reference sequence). The CDR3 loop reads CASSFRGI.

The count of this clone is one. The genes are TRBV30 and TRBJ2-6; D is uncertain. The CDR3 runs to 15 residues. The V gene's germline CDR1 is GTSNPN and CDR2 SVGIG (reference sequence). The V gene lost 1 base and the J gene lost 0 bases, with 7 bases spanning the gap. CDR3 loop: CAWSAVLSGANVLTF. In DNA, the CDR3 is TGTGCCTGGAGTGCAGTCCTCTCTGGGGCCAACGTCCTGACTTTC.

V gene TRBV18 combines with J gene TRBJ1-3; D call uncertain. Trimming pared 3 bases from V and 2 bases from J, leaving 11 bases between. Per germline, CDR1 KGHSH and CDR2 LQKENI. The CDR3 runs 15 residues. The CDR3 region is CASSPDGPPGNTIYF. The CDR3 DNA is TGTGCCAGCTCACCCGATGGGCCCCCTGGAAACACCATATATTTT.

The chain recombines TRBV10-3 with TRBJ2-7; 8 bases match TRBD2. Trimming at V came to 3 bases and at J to 2 bases, leaving 3 bases not matched to a gene. Germline CDR1 is ENHRY and CDR2 is SYGVKD. The CDR3 has 14 residues. CDR3 DNA: TGTGCCATCAGTGATGGACTAGCTCCCTACGAGCAGTACTTC. Amino acid sequence: CAISDGLAPYEQYF.

The chain uses TRBV5-4 and TRBJ2-5; D is ambiguous. In germline, CDR1 is SGHNT, CDR2 YYREEE (reference sequence). This CDR3 comprises 14 residues. V was trimmed by 2 bases and J by 2 bases, leaving 10 bases between them. The CDR3 region is CASSLYTDQETQYF. CDR3 bases: TGTGCCAGCAGCTTATATACAGATCAAGAGACCCAGTACTTC. The full variable domain, rest sourced from reference TRBV5-4 and TRBJ2-5, is ETGVTQSPTHLIKTRGQQVTLRCSSQSGHNTVSWYQQALGQGPQFIFQYYREEENGRGNFPPRFSGLQFPNYSSELNVNALELDDSALYLCASSLYTDQETQYFGPGTRLLVL.

The V gene is TRBV28, the J gene TRBJ2-7, with 12 bases lining up with TRBD1. Trimming removed 7 bases from V and 6 bases from J; junction bases left unmatched: 7. The CDR3 is 14 residues long. Germline V gene lookup returns CDR1 MDHEN and CDR2 SYDVKM. CDR3: CASITGTGGSEQYF. CDR3 DNA sequence: TGTGCCAGCATCACCGGGACAGGGGGCTCCGAGCAGTACTTC.

V is TRBV7-2 and J is TRBJ2-2, with D perhaps TRBD2 (5 bases). V lost 3 bases and J lost 7, with 15 bases in between. Germline lookup yields CDR1 SGHTA and CDR2 FQGNSA. The CDR3 runs 15 residues. The CDR3 DNA reads as TGTGCCAGCAGCTTGCGGGCGCATGCGGACGGGGAGCTGTTTTTT. As protein: CASSLRAHADGELFF.

The rearrangement joins TRBV6-1 to TRBJ2-1; D is perhaps TRBD1 (6 bases). CDR1 and CDR2 (germline): MNHNS, SASEGT. Between the trimmed V and J ends, which lost 4 bases and 7 bases, there was a span of 23 bases. The CDR3 contains 17 residues. The chain's CDR3 is CASSGGGQTRAMNEQFF. DNA of the CDR3: TGTGCCAGCAGTGGAGGAGGACAGACAAGGGCTATGAATGAGCAGTTCTTC.

This sequence joins TRBV27 and TRBJ2-3, with a tentative D call TRBD1 (6 bases). CDR3 length: 14 amino acids. CDR1 and CDR2 from the germline V gene are MNHEY and SMNVEV (reference sequence). The V end was cut by 6 bases, the J end by 2 bases, with 12 bases between. The CDR3 DNA is TGTGCCAGCAGCTACAGGGCAGCCACAGATACGCAGTATTTT. Translated: CASSYRAATDTQYF.

The chain combines TRBV2 with TRBJ2-7; D assignment may be TRBD1 or TRBD2 (5 bases each). V was pared by 4 bases and J by 5 bases, with 9 bases between. CDR3 size: 12 residues. CDR1 is SNHLY, CDR2 FYNNEI, per germline. The CDR3, as DNA: TGTGCCAGCAGTGCGGGACCGAACGAGCAGTACTTC. Translation: CASSAGPNEQYF.